Below, 29 T cell receptor beta chains from the same sample are listed, as sequenced in a study of T cells after posttransplantation cyclophosphamide. Produced via immunoSEQ multiplex PCR; TCRdb's table is partial and in-frame only. This sample carries about 39,000 clones, none of them present only once. The sequencing sample was made of PBMCs. The origin of the receptors is a woman aged 45-60 years in good health and a related stem cell transplant donor.

This clone was seen at least ten times. The V call is TRBV6-1, the J call TRBJ1-5; no definite D call. V dropped 5 bases and J dropped 0 bases, with 8 bases sitting between them. This CDR3 has 14 amino acids. Germline CDR1 and CDR2: MNHNS and SASEGT. The CDR3 here is CASSIQTSNQPQHF. DNA for the CDR3: TGTGCCAGCAGTATACAGACTAGCAATCAGCCCCAGCATTTT.

In its sample, this clone was seen many times. The chain couples TRBV2 to TRBJ2-1; 9 bases match TRBD1. V shed 9 bases, J shed 2 bases, and the junction held 5 bases outside the gene matches. Germline-derived CDR1 and CDR2 are SNHLY and FYNNEI. The CDR3 totals 14 residues. CDR3 coding DNA: TGTGCCAGTAACCGACAGGGGGCCTACAATGAGCAGTTCTTC. Translated: CASNRQGAYNEQFF. The full variable domain, completed using reference TRBV2 and TRBJ2-1, is EPEVTQTPSHQVTQMGQEVILRCVPISNHLYFYWYRQILGQKVEFLVSFYNNEISEKSEIFDDQFSVERPDGSNFTLKIRSTKLEDSAMYFCASNRQGAYNEQFFGPGTRLTVL.

This clone was recorded many times. In DNA form, the CDR3 reads TGTGCCAGCAGCTTATTACCTATAGCGGGAGAGATCTACAATGAGCAGTTCTTC. Translation: CASSLLPIAGEIYNEQFF. The chain carries TRBV7-9 and TRBJ2-1; TRBD2 aligns across 9 bases. V dropped 2 bases and J dropped 3; count of bases not matched to a gene: 11. This CDR3 has 18 amino acids. CDR1 and CDR2 (germline): SEHNR, FQNEAQ (reference sequence).

Points on this clone: This CDR3 is also generated by other DNA sequences in the sample. The CDR3 DNA follows: TGTGCCAGCAGCCTGCCCCTTGGGGGGGCCAATGGAAACACCATATATTTT. Translated, it gives CASSLPLGGANGNTIYF. The rearrangement uses TRBV28 and TRBJ1-3; tentatively, D is TRBD1 (6 bases). Germline V gives CDR1 MDHEN, CDR2 SYDVKM. V shed 6 bases and J shed 3 bases, with 21 bases lying between them. CDR3 size: 17 residues.

Ten or more counts support this clone. The chain has TRBV6-5 and TRBJ2-5, with a possible D match to TRBD1 (5 bases). V lost 5 bases and J 3 bases, leaving 16 bases between the germline ends. Looked up from germline, CDR1 is MNHEY and CDR2 is SVGAGI. The CDR3 is 15 residues long. Here the CDR3 reads CASSRSRPREETQYF. In nucleotides, the CDR3 is TGTGCCAGCAGTCGCTCCCGGCCCAGGGAAGAGACCCAGTACTTC.

This clone has ten or more counts. The chain has TRBV6-5 and TRBJ2-2, with TRBD1 matching over 7 bases. Trimming at V came to 0 bases and at J to 6 bases, leaving 4 bases not matched to a gene. CDR1 is MNHEY, CDR2 SVGAGI, per germline. This CDR3 is built from 15 residues. The CDR3 spells CASSYSTGWAGELFF. The CDR3 nucleotides are TGTGCCAGCAGTTACTCGACAGGGTGGGCCGGGGAGCTGTTTTTT.

This clone appeared many times. Within the sample, other DNA sequences also encode this same CDR3. The chain couples TRBV14 to TRBJ2-2; the D gene is possibly TRBD1 (6 bases). Trimming left V 4 bases short and J 0 bases short, with 9 bases between. The CDR3 is 15 residues long. Germline-derived CDR1 and CDR2 are SGHDN and FVKESK. Here the CDR3 reads CASSRQAANTGELFF. DNA for the CDR3: TGTGCCAGCAGCCGACAGGCAGCGAACACCGGGGAGCTGTTTTTT. Variable domain in full (rest from reference TRBV14 and TRBJ2-2): EAGVTQFPSHSVIEKGQTVTLRCDPISGHDNLYWYRRVMGKEIKFLLHFVKESKQDESGMPNNRFLAERTGGTYSTLKVQPAELEDSGVYFCASSRQAANTGELFFGEGSRLTVL.

At least ten counts were recorded for this clone. The rearrangement joins TRBV2 to TRBJ2-1; a possible D gene is TRBD2 (6 bases). The germline V gene has CDR1 SNHLY and CDR2 FYNNEI. Trimming pared 4 bases from V and 5 bases from J, leaving 9 bases between. The CDR3 length is 13 residues. The CDR3 spells CASSVRGNNEQFF. CDR3 in DNA: TGTGCCAGCAGTGTACGGGGGAACAATGAGCAGTTCTTC.

At least ten counts were recorded for this clone. This sequence joins TRBV27 and TRBJ2-7, with 13 bases identical to TRBD2. Germline CDR1 and CDR2: MNHEY and SMNVEV (reference sequence). The CDR3 covers 15 residues. Trimming cost V 6 bases and J 2 bases; bases outside gene matches: 4. CDR3 sequence: CASSWTSGGTYEQYF. The CDR3 DNA reads as TGTGCCAGCAGCTGGACTAGCGGGGGAACCTACGAGCAGTACTTC.

In this sample, this clone turned up many times. This chain connects TRBV2 to TRBJ1-1; 7 bases are a match to TRBD1. The ends lost 5 bases at V and 0 bases at J; junction bases unmatched: 12. This CDR3 comprises 17 residues. Germline lookup yields CDR1 SNHLY and CDR2 FYNNEI. The CDR3 loop is CASSQIVDRPMNTEAFF. CDR3 bases: TGTGCCAGCAGTCAGATTGTGGACAGGCCCATGAACACTGAAGCTTTCTTT.

At least ten counts were recorded for this clone. The rearrangement uses TRBV19 and TRBJ2-3; D might be TRBD2 (6 bases). CDR1 and CDR2 (germline): LNHDA, SQIVND (reference sequence). Trimming cost V 3 bases and J 0 bases, with 13 bases left between them. CDR3 size: 16 residues. CDR3 protein: CASSIGLAVSTDTQYF. The CDR3 region has the DNA TGTGCCAGTAGTATCGGTTTAGCGGTGAGCACAGATACGCAGTATTTT.

This clone showed up many times. CDR3 loop: CASSHLLSGSSTDTQYF. The CDR3 nucleotides read TGTGCCAGCAGCCATCTCCTTAGCGGTTCTAGCACAGATACGCAGTATTTT. The chain uses TRBV4-2 and TRBJ2-3; D is possibly TRBD2 (6 bases). This CDR3 has 17 amino acids. V lost 3 bases, J lost 0 bases, and 16 bases lay in between. CDR1 is LGHNA and CDR2 is YNFKEQ in the germline V gene.

This clone was recorded at least ten times. Other DNA sequences in the same sample also yield this CDR3. The chain combines TRBV7-3 with TRBJ2-4; tentatively, D is TRBD2 (5 bases). Trimming stripped 5 bases from V and 6 bases from J, with 11 bases between. This CDR3 has 13 residues. Germline CDR1 reads SGHTA; CDR2 reads FQGTGA. The CDR3: CASSPGLGNIQYF. The CDR3, as DNA: TGTGCCAGCAGCCCCGGACTCGGAAACATTCAGTACTTC.

This clone has ten or more counts. The gene calls are TRBV7-2 and TRBJ2-3; TRBD2 matches at 8 bases. With V trimmed by 0 bases and J by 2 bases, 10 bases remained unmatched. CDR3 size: 18 residues. CDR1 and CDR2 (germline): SGHTA, FQGNSA. The CDR3 DNA reads as TGTGCCAGCAGCTTAGCTCAGAGCGGGGGACTCGTCACAGATACGCAGTATTTT. Its protein product is CASSLAQSGGLVTDTQYF.

The table lists this clone with many counts. V and J are TRBV19 and TRBJ2-5, with D possibly TRBD1 on 5 matching bases. The ends were cut back, 6 bases at V and 5 bases at J, with 13 bases in the middle. CDR1 is LNHDA and CDR2 is SQIVND in the germline V gene (reference sequence). CDR3 size: 13 residues. CDR3 region: CASRQDGQETQYF. The CDR3 DNA follows: TGTGCCAGTAGACAGGACGGGCAGGAGACCCAGTACTTC.

This clone was found many times. This chain uses TRBV15 with TRBJ2-1; no reliable D call. The CDR3 covers 13 residues. CDR1 LNHNV and CDR2 YYDKDF come from the germline V gene (reference sequence). V was cut by 0 bases and J by 6 bases, with 6 bases left in between. Written as DNA, the CDR3 is TGTGCCACCAGCAGAGATCCTAGCAATGAGCAGTTCTTC. Translated, it gives CATSRDPSNEQFF.

This clone was detected ten times or more. The V gene is TRBV5-6, the J gene TRBJ1-6, with 8 bases aligning to TRBD1. The CDR3 length is 17 residues. V shed 3 bases and J 0 bases; nucleotides not matched to a gene: 5. Germline V gene lookup returns CDR1 SGHDT and CDR2 YYEEEE. In DNA, the CDR3 is TGTGCCAGCAGCTACTGGGACAGGAACTCCTATAATTCACCCCTCCACTTT. It codes for CASSYWDRNSYNSPLHF.

This clone has only a few counts. The V gene is TRBV28, the J gene TRBJ1-1, with TRBD1 matching over 7 bases. This CDR3 region has 15 residues. The trim removed 5 bases at V and 6 bases at J, leaving 12 bases unmatched. CDR1 MDHEN and CDR2 SYDVKM come from the germline V gene. As DNA, the CDR3 is TGTGCCAGCAGTCGTCTCGACAGGGAGGCAGCTGAAGCTTTCTTT. The encoded protein is CASSRLDREAAEAFF. Variable domain in full (rest from reference TRBV28 and TRBJ1-1): DVKVTQSSRYLVKRTGEKVFLECVQDMDHENMFWYRQDPGLGLRLIYFSYDVKMKEKGDIPEGYSVSREKKERFSLILESASTNQTSMYLCASSRLDREAAEAFFGQGTRLTVV.

Ten or more counts support this clone. The chain joins TRBV5-4 to TRBJ1-2, with 9 bases matching TRBD1. Germline CDR1 reads SGHNT; CDR2 reads YYREEE (reference sequence). With 4 bases clipped from V and 7 bases from J, the junction kept 11 bases outside the gene matches. The CDR3 consists of 15 residues. DNA for the CDR3: TGTGCCAGCAGCACCGGACAGGGGATAATTAGTGGCTACACCTTC. Amino acid sequence: CASSTGQGIISGYTF.

This clone was found many times. V is TRBV5-1 and J is TRBJ1-5, with D uncertain. V gave up 1 base and J gave up 5 bases, with 10 bases separating them. The CDR3 runs to 14 residues. Germline assignment: CDR1 SGHRS and CDR2 YFSETQ. The CDR3 is CASSLSPEDQPQHF. CDR3 nucleotide sequence: TGCGCCAGCAGCTTGAGCCCGGAGGATCAGCCCCAGCATTTT.

Concerning this clone itself: One junction end disagrees with the germline gene, perhaps due to a read error. The chain carries TRBV4-1 and TRBJ2-7, with D maybe TRBD2 (7 bases). The CDR3 is 16 residues long. Per germline, CDR1 MGHRA and CDR2 YSYEKL. The CDR3 bases are TGCGCCAGCAGCCCTCCGGGGCACAGGGAGGGACGCGAGCAGCACTTC. Translation: CASSPPGHREGREQHF.

The V call is TRBV29-1, the J call TRBJ2-6, with D possibly TRBD1 on 9 matching bases. Trimming cost V 0 bases and J 1 base, with 28 bases left between them. Germline-derived CDR1 and CDR2 are SQVTM and ANQGSEA. The CDR3 contains 22 residues. Here the CDR3 reads CSVEDTAQRGGQGASGANVLTF. The CDR3 nucleotides are TGCAGCGTTGAAGACACAGCCCAACGGGGGGGACAGGGAGCTTCTGGGGCCAACGTCCTGACTTTC.

This clone was counted at least ten times. The CDR3 nucleotides are TGTGCCAGCAGCAGTCGGGGGTTAGCTAATGAAAAACTGTTTTTT. Its translation: CASSSRGLANEKLFF. The chain links TRBV4-2 to TRBJ1-4; D possibly corresponds to TRBD1 (5 bases). Trimming took 5 bases from V and 3 from J, leaving 13 bases between them. In germline, CDR1 is LGHNA, CDR2 YNFKEQ. This CDR3 has 15 amino acids.

This clone has at least ten counts. This sequence joins TRBV29-1 and TRBJ2-7, with D unclear. Germline V gives CDR1 SQVTM, CDR2 ANQGSEA. V shed 5 bases and J shed 4 bases, with 6 bases lying between them. CDR3 length equals 10 residues. The CDR3 is CSVRDYEQYF. In nucleotides, the CDR3 is TGCAGCGTTCGCGATTACGAGCAGTACTTC.

This clone has a count of ten or more. The rearrangement joins TRBV5-6 to TRBJ2-1; D might be TRBD1 (8 bases). The CDR3 runs 17 residues. V lost 3 bases and J 1 base, leaving 17 bases between the germline ends. Germline V gene data show CDR1 as SGHDT and CDR2 as YYEEEE. The CDR3 here is CASSWGGTGGSYNEQFF. The CDR3 nucleotides are TGTGCCAGCAGCTGGGGGGGTACAGGGGGGTCCTACAATGAGCAGTTCTTC. The full variable domain, in which reference TRBV5-6 and TRBJ2-1 provide the parts outside the CDR3, is DAGVTQSPTHLIKTRGQQVTLRCSPKSGHDTVSWYQQALGQGPQFIFQYYEEEERQRGNFPDRFSGHQFPNYSSELNVNALLLGDSALYLCASSWGGTGGSYNEQFFGPGTRLTVL.

This clone was seen ten or more times. The V gene is TRBV29-1, the J gene TRBJ2-3, with TRBD2 as a possible D gene (6 bases). V was cut by 3 bases and J by 4 bases, with 14 bases left in between. This CDR3 has 14 amino acids. From germline, CDR1 is SQVTM and CDR2 ANQGSEA. CDR3 DNA: TGCAGCGTTGACAGGGAGGATTTATCAGATACGCAGTATTTT. Its translation: CSVDREDLSDTQYF.

In its sample, this clone was seen many times. The chain has TRBV6-1 and TRBJ2-4; 10 bases are shared with TRBD1. The CDR3 contains 17 residues. The germline gives CDR1 MNHNS, CDR2 SASEGT. J lost 1 base, V lost 3 bases, and 6 bases had no gene match. In DNA, the CDR3 is TGTGCCAGCAGTGAGACAGGGGGCGCTTGGGCCAAAAACATTCAGTACTTC. It specifies CASSETGGAWAKNIQYF.

This clone was counted ten times or more. The genes are TRBV4-2 and TRBJ2-4; D not certain. Per the germline V gene, CDR1 is LGHNA and CDR2 is YNFKEQ. Trimming shortened V by 1 base and J by 6 bases, and 7 bases separated the two germline ends. The CDR3 consists of 13 residues. CDR3 loop: CASSQAFGNIQYF. The CDR3 nucleotides are TGTGCCAGCAGCCAAGCCTTCGGAAACATTCAGTACTTC.

This clone was counted only a few times. This chain connects TRBV18 to TRBJ2-1; 7 nucleotides agree with TRBD2. The length of the CDR3 is 15 residues. In germline, CDR1 is KGHSH, CDR2 LQKENI. Germline trimming cut 4 bases from V and 5 bases from J; bases unmatched to any gene: 8. The CDR3 nucleotides are TGTGCCAGCTCACTCGCGGGGGTTATAAACAATGAGCAGTTCTTC. Its translation: CASSLAGVINNEQFF.